These 20 T cell receptor beta chains came from one sample sequenced in a study of Ad26.COV2.S vaccination and SARS-CoV-2 variants. The treatment denotes: roughly 19 received Ad26.COV2.S at low or high dose, single or two shots; five or six received placebo; per-sample allocation not given. Day 63 after the first injection of vaccine or placebo was the sampling time. Produced via immunoSEQ multiplex PCR; TCRdb's table is partial and in-frame only. The sample lists about 680,000 clones, about 90% occurring once. Sample: peripheral blood, taken in a trial of Ad26.COV2.S vaccine versus placebo. These receptor sequences come from a person aged 18-65 years who received the Ad26.COV2.S COVID-19 vaccine or a placebo.

J is TRBJ1-1 and V is TRBV29-1; tentative D call: TRBD1 (5 bases). The CDR3 extends over 12 amino acids. Germline V gene sequence: CDR1 SQVTM, CDR2 ANQGSEA. Trimming removed 7 bases at V and 1 base at J, with 10 bases between. The CDR3 is CSGCRENTEAFF. CDR3 in DNA: TGCAGCGGCTGCAGGGAGAACACTGAAGCTTTCTTT.

The gene calls are TRBV5-1 and TRBJ1-4, with a weak D call TRBD1 (6 bases). The CDR3 is 14 amino acids. Germline assignment: CDR1 SGHRS and CDR2 YFSETQ. Deletions cut 4 bases from V and 3 bases from J, with 10 bases between. The CDR3, as DNA: TGCGCCAGCAGCACAGGGTGGCCTAATGAAAAACTGTTTTTT. Residues: CASSTGWPNEKLFF. Based on the CDR3 plus reference TRBV5-1 and TRBJ1-4, the full variable domain is KAGVTQTPRYLIKTRGQQVTLSCSPISGHRSVSWYQQTPGQGLQFLFEYFSETQRNKGNFPGRFSGRQFSNSRSEMNVSTLELGDSALYLCASSTGWPNEKLFFGSGTQLSVL.

This chain uses TRBV4-3 with TRBJ2-1, with 11 positions matching TRBD2. The CDR3 spans 16 residues. Germline CDR1 and CDR2: LGHNA and YSLEER. V was pared by 4 bases and J by 4 bases, with 6 bases of the junction left unmatched. CDR3 bases: TGCGCCAGCAGCCGCAACCGACTAGCGGGGTACAATGAGCAGTTCTTC. This sequence encodes CASSRNRLAGYNEQFF.

This clone was recorded only once. The chain recombines TRBV7-2 with TRBJ2-3; the D gene is possibly TRBD2 (5 bases). The ends were cut back, 2 bases at V and 1 base at J, with 16 bases in the middle. CDR3 length: 17 residues. Per germline, CDR1 SGHTA and CDR2 FQGNSA. The CDR3, as DNA: TGTGCCAGCAGCTTACGGTGGCTAGCAAAGGGCACAGATACGCAGTATTTT. Amino acid sequence: CASSLRWLAKGTDTQYF.

The chain links TRBV7-9 to TRBJ1-2; D might be TRBD1 (6 bases). The germline V gene has CDR1 SEHNR and CDR2 FQNEAQ (reference sequence). Between the trimmed V and J ends, which lost 5 bases and 5 bases, there was a span of 12 bases. This CDR3 contains 13 residues. The CDR3 DNA sequence: TGTGCCAGCAGCGCTCGGACAGCGTATGGCTACACCTTC. Translated: CASSARTAYGYTF.

The table lists this clone with a few counts. The gene calls are TRBV5-4 and TRBJ2-2; D tentatively reads TRBD1 or TRBD2 (5 bases each). The CDR3 consists of 15 residues. Per germline, CDR1 SGHNT and CDR2 YYREEE (reference sequence). V dropped 0 bases and J dropped 0 bases, with 6 bases sitting between them. CDR3 coding DNA: TGTGCCAGCAGCTTGGTGGGGGCGAACACCGGGGAGCTGTTTTTT. Its translation is CASSLVGANTGELFF.

The chain carries TRBV21-1 and TRBJ1-4; the table's TRBD1 call for D was not verified on the DNA. TRBV21-1 is given as a pseudogene. CDR3 length: 15 residues. The CDR3 DNA reads TGTGCCCGCCGGGCCGAGGACAGGCGCGTGGGGAAACTGTTTTTT. Its translation: CARRAEDRRVGKLFF.

The V call is TRBV4-2, the J call TRBJ2-3, with 8 bases aligning to TRBD2. The CDR3 has 18 amino acids. Germline trimming cut 1 base from V and 4 bases from J; bases unmatched to any gene: 13. Germline-derived CDR1 and CDR2 are LGHNA and YNFKEQ. CDR3 in amino acids: CASSQGDSRGGLADTQYF. CDR3 nucleotide sequence: TGTGCCAGCAGCCAAGGAGATAGTCGGGGGGGCCTCGCAGATACGCAGTATTTT.

The V call is TRBV18, the J call TRBJ1-2; no definite D call. The CDR3 extends over 15 amino acids. CDR1 KGHSH and CDR2 LQKENI come from the germline V gene. Trimming stripped 2 bases from V and 4 bases from J, with 14 bases between. The DNA of the CDR3 is TGTGCCAGCTCACCAAGTAGAGAAATAGGCTATGGCTACACCTTC. Protein sequence: CASSPSREIGYGYTF.

A remark on this clone: Additional DNA sequences in this sample encode the identical CDR3. The rearrangement joins TRBV5-4 to TRBJ1-1, with D unclear. The germline V gene has CDR1 SGHNT and CDR2 YYREEE (reference sequence). This CDR3 is built from 14 residues. V dropped 4 bases and J dropped 1 base, with 11 bases sitting between them. The DNA for the CDR3 is TGTGCCAGCAGCCCAAGGACGGGGAACACTGAAGCTTTCTTT. Amino acid sequence: CASSPRTGNTEAFF. Based on the CDR3 plus reference TRBV5-4 and TRBJ1-1, the full variable domain is ETGVTQSPTHLIKTRGQQVTLRCSSQSGHNTVSWYQQALGQGPQFIFQYYREEENGRGNFPPRFSGLQFPNYSSELNVNALELDDSALYLCASSPRTGNTEAFFGQGTRLTVV.

The J gene is TRBJ1-2, the V gene TRBV27; no clear D. The CDR3 totals 13 residues. Germline V gives CDR1 MNHEY, CDR2 SMNVEV (reference sequence). V gave up 7 bases and J gave up 2 bases, with 11 bases separating them. The CDR3 sequence is CASTGRNNYGYTF. CDR3 bases: TGTGCCAGCACAGGCAGGAACAACTATGGCTACACCTTC.

The V call is TRBV19, the J call TRBJ1-6; 9 nucleotides agree with TRBD1. There are 14 residues in the CDR3. Unmatched junction bases numbered 6, after V lost 5 bases and J lost 10 bases. The germline V gene encodes CDR1 LNHDA and CDR2 SQIVND (reference sequence). The CDR3 spells CASSPQGAGSPLHF. CDR3 DNA: TGTGCCAGTAGTCCACAGGGGGCTGGCTCACCCCTCCACTTT.

The J gene is TRBJ2-1, the V gene TRBV29-1; 11 bases align to TRBD2. CDR3 length: 14 amino acids. After removal of 7 bases from V and 4 bases from J, the junction contained 6 bases not matched to a gene. The germline V gene encodes CDR1 SQVTM and CDR2 ANQGSEA. The CDR3 region has the DNA TGCAGCGGGGGACTAGCGGCCCTTTACAATGAGCAGTTCTTC. Translated: CSGGLAALYNEQFF.

The J gene is TRBJ2-1, the V gene TRBV5-1; D is undetermined. Germline CDR1 SGHRS, CDR2 YFSETQ. Trimming left V 4 bases short and J 0 bases short, with 17 bases between. The CDR3 length is 17 residues. The CDR3 spells CASSASSGPRSYNEQFF. The CDR3 DNA sequence: TGCGCCAGCAGCGCCTCCTCGGGCCCCCGCTCCTACAATGAGCAGTTCTTC.

This clone was detected only once. The rearrangement joins TRBV11-3 to TRBJ2-1; D perhaps matches TRBD2 (6 bases). CDR3 length: 18 amino acids. Per germline, CDR1 SGHNT and CDR2 YENEEA. V was shortened by 5 bases and J by 0 bases, with 20 bases between the two germline ends. This CDR3 is CASSPRAGGTLSYNEQFF. CDR3 DNA sequence: TGTGCCAGCAGCCCCCGGGCCGGCGGGACTCTCTCCTACAATGAGCAGTTCTTC.

This chain joins TRBV6-5 and TRBJ1-1, with TRBD1 matching over 9 bases. V lost 5 bases to trimming and J lost 4 bases; unmatched junction nucleotides: 8. Germline assignment: CDR1 MNHEY and CDR2 SVGAGI. The CDR3 runs 15 residues. DNA for the CDR3: TGTGCCAGCAGTCGACCGGGACAGGGAATCACTGAAGCTTTCTTT. It specifies CASSRPGQGITEAFF.

The chain carries TRBV7-6 and TRBJ2-1; 8 bases align to TRBD2. CDR3 length: 17 residues. Germline CDR1 is SGHVS and CDR2 is FNYEAQ. Germline trimming cut 5 bases from V and 3 bases from J; bases unmatched to any gene: 12. CDR3 residues: CASSPAGGGGYYNEQFF. DNA for the CDR3: TGTGCCAGCAGCCCGGCGGGGGGAGGGGGATACTACAATGAGCAGTTCTTC.

The chain is built from TRBV4-1 and TRBJ2-2; TRBD2 might be the D (6 bases). The CDR3 covers 17 residues. Trimming stripped 0 bases from V and 4 bases from J, with 15 bases between. Looked up from germline, CDR1 is MGHRA and CDR2 is YSYEKL. The CDR3 spells CASSQETRARGTGELFF. DNA of the CDR3: TGCGCCAGCAGCCAAGAGACTAGGGCGCGAGGCACCGGGGAGCTGTTTTTT.

The rearrangement links TRBV7-9 to TRBJ1-4; D call uncertain. Deletions cut 0 bases from V and 7 bases from J, with 9 bases between. Germline V gene sequence: CDR1 SEHNR, CDR2 FQNEAQ (reference sequence). CDR3 size: 14 residues. The CDR3: CASSLAGRVEKLFF. CDR3 nucleotides: TGTGCCAGCAGCTTAGCGGGGAGAGTTGAAAAACTGTTTTTT.

V usage is TRBV2 and J usage is TRBJ1-4; D not resolved. Deletions cut 6 bases from V and 7 bases from J, with 18 bases between. The germline V gene encodes CDR1 SNHLY and CDR2 FYNNEI. The CDR3 spans 15 residues. The DNA of the CDR3 is TGTGCCAGCAGGCCCGGGAAACTAGGAGGTGAAAAACTGTTTTTT. Translated: CASRPGKLGGEKLFF.